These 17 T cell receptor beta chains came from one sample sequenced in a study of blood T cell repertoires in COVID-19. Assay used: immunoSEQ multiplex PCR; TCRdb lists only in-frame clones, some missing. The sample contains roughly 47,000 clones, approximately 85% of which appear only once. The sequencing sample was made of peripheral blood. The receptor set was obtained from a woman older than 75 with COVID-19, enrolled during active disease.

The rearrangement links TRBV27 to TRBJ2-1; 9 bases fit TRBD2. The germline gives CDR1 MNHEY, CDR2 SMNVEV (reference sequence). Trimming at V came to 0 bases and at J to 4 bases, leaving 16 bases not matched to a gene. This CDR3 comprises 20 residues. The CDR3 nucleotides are TGTGCCAGCAGTTTATCTGGTAACGTGCGGGGGGGAGGGACATACAATGAGCAGTTCTTC. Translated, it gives CASSLSGNVRGGGTYNEQFF.

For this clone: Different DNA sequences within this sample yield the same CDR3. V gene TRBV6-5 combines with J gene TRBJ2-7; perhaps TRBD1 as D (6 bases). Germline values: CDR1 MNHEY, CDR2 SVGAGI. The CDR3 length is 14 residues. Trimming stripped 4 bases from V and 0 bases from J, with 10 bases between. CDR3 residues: CASSSRGSSYEQYF. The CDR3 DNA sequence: TGTGCCAGCAGTTCTAGGGGGAGCTCCTACGAGCAGTACTTC.

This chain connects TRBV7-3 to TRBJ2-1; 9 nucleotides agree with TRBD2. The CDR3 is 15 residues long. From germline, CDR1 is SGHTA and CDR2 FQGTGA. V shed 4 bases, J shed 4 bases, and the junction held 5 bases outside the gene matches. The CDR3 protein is CASSSSGGSYNEQFF. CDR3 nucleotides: TGTGCCAGCAGCTCGAGCGGGGGGTCGTACAATGAGCAGTTCTTC.

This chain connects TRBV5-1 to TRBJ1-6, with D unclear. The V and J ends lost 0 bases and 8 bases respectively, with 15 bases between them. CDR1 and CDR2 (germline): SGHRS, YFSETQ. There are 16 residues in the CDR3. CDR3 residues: CASSLVGSGPYSPLHF. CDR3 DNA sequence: TGCGCCAGCAGCTTGGTGGGCAGCGGCCCATATTCACCCCTCCACTTT.

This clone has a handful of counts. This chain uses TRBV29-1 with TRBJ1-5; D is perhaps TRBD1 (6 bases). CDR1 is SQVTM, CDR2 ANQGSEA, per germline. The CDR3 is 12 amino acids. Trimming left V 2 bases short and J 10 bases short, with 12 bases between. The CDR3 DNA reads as TGCAGCGTTGAACCACAGGGTGGCCCCCAGCATTTT. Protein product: CSVEPQGGPQHF.

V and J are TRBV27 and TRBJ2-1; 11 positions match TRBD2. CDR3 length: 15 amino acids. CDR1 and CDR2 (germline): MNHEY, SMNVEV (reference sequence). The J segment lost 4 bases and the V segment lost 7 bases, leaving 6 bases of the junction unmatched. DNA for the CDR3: TGTGCCAGCAAAACGGGGACTAGCGGTTACAATGAGCAGTTCTTC. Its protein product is CASKTGTSGYNEQFF.

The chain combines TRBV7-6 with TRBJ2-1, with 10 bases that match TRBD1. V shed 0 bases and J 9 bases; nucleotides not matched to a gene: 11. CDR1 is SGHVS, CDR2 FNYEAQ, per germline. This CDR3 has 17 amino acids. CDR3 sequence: CASSLALGQGWGGEQFF. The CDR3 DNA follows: TGTGCCAGCAGCTTAGCGCTGGGACAGGGGTGGGGCGGTGAGCAGTTCTTC. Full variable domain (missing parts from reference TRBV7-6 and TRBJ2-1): GAGVSQSPRYKVTKRGQDVALRCDPISGHVSLYWYRQALGQGPEFLTYFNYEAQQDKSGLPNDRFSAERPEGSISTLTIQRTEQRDSAMYRCASSLALGQGWGGEQFFGPGTRLTVL.

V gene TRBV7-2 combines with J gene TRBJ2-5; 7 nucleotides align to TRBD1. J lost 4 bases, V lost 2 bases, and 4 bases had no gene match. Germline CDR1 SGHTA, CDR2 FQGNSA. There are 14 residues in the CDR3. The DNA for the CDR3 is TGTGCCAGCAGCTTAATGACAGGGCCAGAGACCCAGTACTTC. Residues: CASSLMTGPETQYF.

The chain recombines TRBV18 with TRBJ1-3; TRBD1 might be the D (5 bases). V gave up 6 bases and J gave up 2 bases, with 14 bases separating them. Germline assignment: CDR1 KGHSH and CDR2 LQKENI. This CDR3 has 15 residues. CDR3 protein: CASSREGKAGNTIYF. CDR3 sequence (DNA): TGTGCCAGCTCTCGGGAGGGGAAGGCTGGAAACACCATATATTTT.

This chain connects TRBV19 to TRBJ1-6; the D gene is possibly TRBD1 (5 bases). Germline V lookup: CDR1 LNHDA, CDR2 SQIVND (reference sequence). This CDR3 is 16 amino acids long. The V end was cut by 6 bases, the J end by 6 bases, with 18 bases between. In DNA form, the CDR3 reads TGTGCCAGTAGCCCCACGGCGGGACTGTCTAATTCACCCCTCCACTTT. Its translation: CASSPTAGLSNSPLHF.

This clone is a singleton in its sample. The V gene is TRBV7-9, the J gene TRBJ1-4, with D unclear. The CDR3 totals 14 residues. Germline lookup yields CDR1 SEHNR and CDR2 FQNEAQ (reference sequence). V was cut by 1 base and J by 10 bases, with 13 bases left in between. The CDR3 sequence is CASSLVGDAVKLFF. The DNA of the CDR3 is TGTGCCAGCAGCTTAGTCGGGGATGCTGTAAAACTGTTTTTT.

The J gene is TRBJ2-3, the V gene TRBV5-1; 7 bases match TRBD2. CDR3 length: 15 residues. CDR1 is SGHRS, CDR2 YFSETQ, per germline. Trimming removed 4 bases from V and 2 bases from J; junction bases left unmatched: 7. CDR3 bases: TGCGCCAGCAGCATAACTAGCGTGAACACAGATACGCAGTATTTT. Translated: CASSITSVNTDTQYF.

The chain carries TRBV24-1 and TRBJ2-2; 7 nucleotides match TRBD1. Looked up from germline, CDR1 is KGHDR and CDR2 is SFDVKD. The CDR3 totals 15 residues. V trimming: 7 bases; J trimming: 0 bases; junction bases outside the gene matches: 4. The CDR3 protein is CATRPTGTNTGELFF. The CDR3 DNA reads TGTGCCACCAGGCCGACAGGGACGAACACCGGGGAGCTGTTTTTT.

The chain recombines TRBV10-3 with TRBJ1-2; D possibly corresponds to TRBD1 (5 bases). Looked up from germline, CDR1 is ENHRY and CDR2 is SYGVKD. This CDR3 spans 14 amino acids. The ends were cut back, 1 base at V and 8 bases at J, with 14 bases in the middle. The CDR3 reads CAISELAGQGGYTF. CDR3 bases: TGTGCCATCAGTGAGTTAGCTGGGCAGGGAGGCTACACCTTC.

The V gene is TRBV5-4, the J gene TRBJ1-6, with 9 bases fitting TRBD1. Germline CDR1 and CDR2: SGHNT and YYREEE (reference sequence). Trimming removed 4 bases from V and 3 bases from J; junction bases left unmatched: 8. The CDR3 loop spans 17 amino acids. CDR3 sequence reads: CASSQTGGGIYNSPLHF. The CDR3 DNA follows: TGTGCCAGCAGCCAGACAGGGGGGGGAATCTATAATTCACCCCTCCACTTT.

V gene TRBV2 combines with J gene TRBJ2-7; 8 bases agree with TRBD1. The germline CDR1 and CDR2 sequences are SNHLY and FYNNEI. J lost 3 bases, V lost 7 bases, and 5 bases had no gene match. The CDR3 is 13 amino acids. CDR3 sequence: CASTRQGFYEQYF. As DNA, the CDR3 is TGTGCCAGCACCCGACAGGGGTTCTACGAGCAGTACTTC.

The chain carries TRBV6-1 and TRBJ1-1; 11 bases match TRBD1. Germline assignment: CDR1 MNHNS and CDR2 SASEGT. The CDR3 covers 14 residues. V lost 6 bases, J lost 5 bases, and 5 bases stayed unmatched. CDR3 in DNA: TGTGCCAGCAGGGTGGGGACAGGGGGGACTGAAGCTTTCTTT. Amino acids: CASRVGTGGTEAFF.